A selection of T cell receptor beta chains follows, all from one sample in a study of cytomegalovirus exposure and HLA in healthy donors. Profiling relied on immunoSEQ multiplex PCR, and the TCRdb table lists in-frame clones only, not all of them. The data contain around 99,000 clones, 88% of them seen just once; the ten biggest clones take up about 2%. The sequencing input was PBMCs. These receptors were obtained from a woman under 30 in good health and CMV-seronegative. CDR3s include the opening cysteine and the closing phenylalanine or tryptophan. The D gene is left open where the match is weak. Where a row states a size, it is once, few, many or the class of an expanded clone; other rows omit it.

abundance	d_gene	v_gene	j_gene	CDR3nt	CDR3aa
NA	NA	TRBV29-1	TRBJ2-7	TGCAGCGTTGAAGGCTTAACTGGCTACGAGCAGTACTTC	CSVEGLTGYEQYF
once	TRBD2	TRBV19	TRBJ2-7	TGTGCCAGTAGCCGCCGGACTAGCGGGAGTAGGGACGAGCAGTACTTC	CASSRRTSGSRDEQYF
NA	NA	TRBV6-5	TRBJ2-3	TGTGCCAGCAGTTGGGGCACGGAACCCACAGATACGCAGTATTTT	CASSWGTEPTDTQYF
NA	TRBD1	TRBV30	TRBJ2-3	TGTGCCTGGAGTGTCCCTGGCAGGGGGTCAGATACGCAGTATTTT	CAWSVPGRGSDTQYF
NA	TRBD2	TRBV13	TRBJ2-2	TGTGCCAGCAGCCAAGGGACTAGCGGGAGATCCGGGGAGCTGTTTTTT	CASSQGTSGRSGELFF
NA	NA	TRBV7-2	TRBJ1-1	TGTGCCAGCAGCCCAGGGTTCCGGGAGGGGACTGAAGCTTTCTTT	CASSPGFREGTEAFF
NA	TRBD1	TRBV30	TRBJ1-1	TGTGCCTGGAGTGTACGGCGGGACAGAACATTGAACACTGAAGCTTTCTTT	CAWSVRRDRTLNTEAFF
NA	TRBD1	TRBV7-2	TRBJ1-3	TGTGCCAGCAGCCTACGACAGGGCTCTGGAAACACCATATATTTT	CASSLRQGSGNTIYF
NA	NA	TRBV20-1	TRBJ1-6	TGCAGTGCTTACCAGGACTTGCGCCTCCACTTT	CSAYQDLRLHF
NA	NA	TRBV28	TRBJ1-5	TGTGCCAGCAGTTTTTTCGGAGCCGGTCAGCCCCAGCATTTT	CASSFFGAGQPQHF
NA	NA	TRBV7-2	TRBJ2-7	TGTGCCAGCAGCTTAGTACGGGCCTACGAGCAGTACTTC	CASSLVRAYEQYF
NA	NA	TRBV6-5	TRBJ1-1	TGTGCCAGCGGATTGGCCAGGGGCACTGAAGCTTTCTTT	CASGLARGTEAFF
NA	NA	TRBV28	TRBJ2-2	TGTGCCAGCCATAGGCAGGACACCGGGGAGCTGTTTTTT	CASHRQDTGELFF
NA	TRBD2	TRBV5-4	TRBJ2-2	TGTGCCAGCAGCCCCCAAGGAACATTTGGCGGGAGGAAGAACACCGGGGAGCTGTTTTTT	CASSPQGTFGGRKNTGELFF
NA	TRBD1	TRBV6-5	TRBJ2-1	TGTGCCAGCAGGGATTTGGGACAGTGGAACAATGAGCAGTTCTTC	CASRDLGQWNNEQFF
NA	TRBD1	TRBV27	TRBJ2-7	TGTGCCAGGAAGACAGGGTCCAATTCTCTCTACGAGCAGTACTTC	CARKTGSNSLYEQYF
once	NA	TRBV9	TRBJ2-1	TGTGCCAGCAAGCTCTTTCCTCCGGAGGACGTTCCTTACAATGAGCAGTTCTTC	CASKLFPPEDVPYNEQFF
NA	NA	TRBV30	TRBJ1-5	TGTGCCTGGAAGCGGGAGCAGCCCCAGCATTTT	CAWKREQPQHF
NA	NA	TRBV7-2	TRBJ2-2	TGTGCCAGCAGCTTAACGGGGGCGAACACCGGGGAGCTGTTTTTT	CASSLTGANTGELFF
NA	NA	TRBV5-1	TRBJ2-3	TGCGCCAGCAGTTACGACTCGGGGGCAGATACGCAGTATTTT	CASSYDSGADTQYF
NA	NA	TRBV7-8	TRBJ1-2	TGTGCCAGCAGCCCGTACGTCAGGCTTTGGGGCTACACCTTC	CASSPYVRLWGYTF
NA	TRBD1	TRBV6-5	TRBJ2-7	TGTGCCAGCAGTTACTCGTGGCAGGGGGCTGACGAGCAGTACTTC	CASSYSWQGADEQYF
NA	NA	TRBV19	TRBJ1-3	TGTGCCAGTAGTTTCTCCCGACTCAGCTCTGGAAACACCATATATTTT	CASSFSRLSSGNTIYF
NA	NA	TRBV27	TRBJ1-2	TGTGCCAGCAGTTGGACCGGGACACCTAACTATGGCTACACCTTC	CASSWTGTPNYGYTF
NA	TRBD1	TRBV28	TRBJ1-3	TGTGCCAGCAGCGGGACAGGTGGAAACACCATATATTTT	CASSGTGGNTIYF
NA	TRBD1	TRBV2	TRBJ1-5	TGTGCCAGCAGCGCCGACAGGGGACTTGGTCAGCCCCAGCATTTT	CASSADRGLGQPQHF
NA	NA	TRBV4-3	TRBJ2-7	TGCGCCAGCAGCCAAGTCCCCTCGGTTCTCTACGAGCAGTACTTC	CASSQVPSVLYEQYF